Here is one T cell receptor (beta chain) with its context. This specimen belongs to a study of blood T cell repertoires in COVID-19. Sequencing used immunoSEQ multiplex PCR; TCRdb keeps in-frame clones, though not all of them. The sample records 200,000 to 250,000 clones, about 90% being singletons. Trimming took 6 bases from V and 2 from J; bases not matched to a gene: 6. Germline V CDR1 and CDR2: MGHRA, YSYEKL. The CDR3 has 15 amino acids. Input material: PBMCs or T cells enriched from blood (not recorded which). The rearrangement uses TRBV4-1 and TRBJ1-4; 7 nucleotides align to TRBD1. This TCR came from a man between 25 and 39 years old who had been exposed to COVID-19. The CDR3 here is CASRVTGVTNEKLFF. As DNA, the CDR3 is TGCGCCAGCAGAGTCACAGGGGTGACTAATGAAAAACTGTTTTTT.